This T cell receptor (beta chain) was profiled in a study of molecular identifiers for immune sequencing clone quantification. The CDR3 is 15 amino acids. Germline CDR1 is SNHLY and CDR2 is FYNNEI. Deletions cut 3 bases from V and 3 bases from J, with 14 bases between. This clonotype was observed many times. Bulk TCR libraries used previously described methods and listed TCR primers. MiXCR was run by TCRdb on the PCR reads, yielding one entry per CDR3 protein. The sample has about 320,000 distinct CDR3 sequences, under 25% seen once. What was sequenced was naive CD8+ T cells from blood, with Jurkat cell RNA spiked in. The subset denotes: FACS-sorted CD8+CD4-CCR7+CD45RA+ naive T cells. The J gene is TRBJ1-1, the V gene TRBV2, with D uncertain. This clonotype originated in a human donor in good health. Some libraries in this study had Jurkat cell RNA spiked in. CDR3 residues: CASSDLVESYTEAFF. In DNA form, the CDR3 reads TGTGCCAGCAGTGATTTGGTGGAATCGTACACTGAAGCTTTCTTT. The full variable domain, completed using reference TRBV2 and TRBJ1-1, is EPEVTQTPSHQVTQMGQEVILRCVPISNHLYFYWYRQILGQKVEFLVSFYNNEISEKSEIFDDQFSVERPDGSNFTLKIRSTKLEDSAMYFCASSDLVESYTEAFFGQGTRLTVV.